The present T cell receptor (beta chain) was sequenced within a study of cytotoxic CD8 clonotypes in ibrutinib-treated CLL. The wider study: Response sampling occurred after a median roughly 11 months of treatment (range 6 to 36). Samples yielded averages of some 240,000 productive templates and 94,000 or so productive rearrangements. Whole-study findings and limits: Timing of sampling differed between sustained-remission and progressing patients. Public clonotypes were rare and shrank or held steady on treatment.

The CDR3 spans 15 residues. V was pared by 5 bases and J by 6 bases, with 5 bases of the junction left unmatched. Germline CDR1 and CDR2: MGHDK and SYGVNS. Sequencing used immunoSEQ multiplex PCR; TCRdb keeps in-frame clones, though not all of them. The sample lists about 200,000 clones; about two thirds were seen once. This clone was seen only once. The antigen remains unidentified. The genes are TRBV25-1 and TRBJ2-7; TRBD2 aligns across 15 bases. The source of this sequence is a human donor with chronic lymphocytic leukemia. Sequencing used PBMCs, obtained after 24 months of ibrutinib treatment. CDR3 DNA sequence: TGTGCCAGCAGTCGGACTAGCGGGAGGGTAGGCGAGCAGTACTTC. Protein sequence: CASSRTSGRVGEQYF.